Each of the 9 T cell receptor beta chains below was sequenced from the same sample in a study of T cell responses to AZD1222 COVID-19 vaccine. TCRdb keeps only in-frame clones here, not all; method: immunoSEQ multiplex PCR. The sample includes about 120,000 clones, approximately 90% of them seen just once. The input for sequencing was peripheral blood, taken on day 0 of AZD1222 vaccination. The receptors come from an adult in good health.

The chain links TRBV29-1 to TRBJ1-2; possibly TRBD1 for D (6 bases). This CDR3 has 11 residues. The germline V gene encodes CDR1 SQVTM and CDR2 ANQGSEA. V gave up 6 bases and J gave up 7 bases, with 12 bases separating them. The CDR3 DNA is TGCAGCGTACCAGGGGCGGGTGGCTACACCTTC. It translates to CSVPGAGGYTF.

This clone was seen only once. The chain combines TRBV27 with TRBJ1-1, with 7 bases that match TRBD1. The CDR3 contains 15 residues. V shed 2 bases, J shed 3 bases, and the junction held 6 bases outside the gene matches. CDR1 is MNHEY, CDR2 SMNVEV, per germline (reference sequence). CDR3 sequence: CASSLQGGKDTEAFF. The DNA for the CDR3 is TGTGCCAGCAGTTTACAAGGGGGCAAGGACACTGAAGCTTTCTTT.

J is TRBJ2-3 and V is TRBV10-3, with D perhaps TRBD2 (7 bases). This CDR3 region has 15 residues. Germline values: CDR1 ENHRY, CDR2 SYGVKD. V was trimmed by 10 bases and J by 5 bases, leaving 22 bases between them. The CDR3 is CAKELWGGREDTQYF. The CDR3 nucleotides are TGTGCCAAAGAGCTGTGGGGGGGCCGTGAAGATACGCAGTATTTT.

The V and J genes are TRBV5-4 and TRBJ1-2; no firm D call. With 1 base removed from V and 1 base from J, the gap between germline ends came to 8 bases. Germline values: CDR1 SGHNT, CDR2 YYREEE (reference sequence). The CDR3 is 14 amino acids. CDR3 amino acids: CASSLPTVNYGYTF. DNA for the CDR3: TGTGCCAGCAGCTTGCCTACAGTTAACTATGGCTACACCTTC. The variable domain in full, completed from reference TRBV5-4 and TRBJ1-2, reads ETGVTQSPTHLIKTRGQQVTLRCSSQSGHNTVSWYQQALGQGPQFIFQYYREEENGRGNFPPRFSGLQFPNYSSELNVNALELDDSALYLCASSLPTVNYGYTFGSGTRLTVV.

The V gene is TRBV5-5, the J gene TRBJ1-1, with 8 bases aligning to TRBD1. CDR3 size: 14 residues. The V segment lost 4 bases and the J segment 6 bases; nucleotides outside the gene matches: 8. Germline V CDR1 and CDR2: SGHKS, YYEKEE (reference sequence). The CDR3 reads CASSRSTGAPEAFF. CDR3 nucleotides: TGTGCCAGCAGCCGTTCGACAGGGGCCCCTGAAGCTTTCTTT.

The rearrangement joins TRBV6-6 to TRBJ1-1, with D unclear. Deletions cut 6 bases from V and 5 bases from J, with 13 bases between. CDR3 length equals 13 residues. Per germline, CDR1 MNHNY and CDR2 SVGAGI (reference sequence). The CDR3 sequence: CASRWTRGTEAFF. The CDR3 DNA sequence: TGTGCCAGCAGATGGACCCGCGGTACTGAAGCTTTCTTT.

The V call is TRBV18, the J call TRBJ2-7; TRBD1 is a possible D gene (6 bases). Germline-derived CDR1 and CDR2 are KGHSH and LQKENI. V shed 3 bases and J shed 2 bases, with 8 bases lying between them. CDR3 length equals 13 residues. The CDR3 reads CASSPGQTYEQYF. CDR3 coding DNA: TGTGCCAGCTCACCCGGACAGACCTACGAGCAGTACTTC.

The V gene is TRBV5-1, the J gene TRBJ2-1, with TRBD2 identical over 11 bases. CDR1 is SGHRS and CDR2 is YFSETQ in the germline V gene. The ends lost 0 bases at V and 3 bases at J; junction bases unmatched: 2. The CDR3 extends over 16 amino acids. The CDR3 bases are TGCGCCAGCAGCTTGGATGGACTAGCGGGCTACAATGAGCAGTTCTTC. Its translation: CASSLDGLAGYNEQFF.

The chain recombines TRBV12-3 or TRBV12-4 with TRBJ2-1, with D possibly matching TRBD2 (6 bases). Trimming removed 7 bases at V and 8 bases at J, with 15 bases between. This CDR3 has 13 amino acids. CDR3 protein: CASTPGRGYEQFF. The DNA for the CDR3 is TGTGCCAGCACCCCCGGGCGGGGCTATGAGCAGTTCTTC.